One sample yielded the 3 T cell receptor beta chains listed below, sequenced in a study of blood T cell repertoires in COVID-19. This table comes from immunoSEQ multiplex PCR, and its TCRdb copy is limited to in-frame clones, with some not included. Seen here are over 300,000 clones, roughly nine tenths observed once, and the top ten hold 5.5% to 7%. The sample comprised PBMCs or T cells enriched from blood (not recorded which). The receptors shown here come from a woman in her 30s who had recovered from COVID-19.

The chain has TRBV30 and TRBJ2-1; TRBD2 matches at 11 bases. The CDR3 contains 16 residues. J was trimmed by 0 bases and V by 0 bases; bases with no gene match: 1. Looked up from germline, CDR1 is GTSNPN and CDR2 is SVGIG (reference sequence). The CDR3 region is CAWSVLAGGSYNEQFF. DNA of the CDR3: TGTGCCTGGAGTGTGCTAGCGGGGGGCTCCTACAATGAGCAGTTCTTC. Using reference TRBV30 and TRBJ2-1 for the parts outside the CDR3, the full variable domain is SQTIHQWPATLVQPVGSPLSLECTVEGTSNPNLYWYRQAAGRGLQLLFYSVGIGQISSEVPQNLSASRPQDRQFILSSKKLLLSDSGFYLCAWSVLAGGSYNEQFFGPGTRLTVL.

V is TRBV20-1 and J is TRBJ2-1; 7 bases agree with TRBD1. CDR3 length: 11 residues. With V trimmed by 3 bases and J by 10 bases, 3 bases remained unmatched. Per germline, CDR1 DFQATT and CDR2 SNEGSKA (reference sequence). The CDR3 coding sequence is TGCAGTGCTAGCCGGACAGGAGAGCAGTTCTTC. Translation: CSASRTGEQFF.

This chain connects TRBV7-8 to TRBJ2-7; D perhaps matches TRBD1 (5 bases). Germline CDR1 and CDR2: SGHVS and FQNEAQ. The CDR3 contains 15 residues. Trimming cost V 6 bases and J 3 bases, with 18 bases left between them. DNA of the CDR3: TGTGCCAGCAGTCCGACAGCCCCCCCAAACTACGAGCAGTACTTC. It specifies CASSPTAPPNYEQYF.